Detailed here is one T cell receptor (beta chain). CDR1 MNHEY and CDR2 SVGAGI come from the germline V gene. There are 16 residues in the CDR3. V gave up 2 bases and J gave up 8 bases; unmatched junction bases: 14. Original processing notes: Reference gene primer amplification gave estimated nucleated cell counts. Using immunoSEQ multiplex PCR, the repertoire was profiled, and TCRdb retains in-frame clones only, with some absent. V, J and clone size derive from that table, while D and trimming were established from the DNA sequence. Of about 250,000 clones detected, approximately 89% appear once; the ten largest clones hold about 4%. The sample comes from a study of blood T cell repertoires in COVID-19. Study at large: Italy, Spain and the United States were the sources of the convalescent and acute COVID-19 samples. T cells, B-cell-depleted T cells, or PBMCs provided the cDNA or gDNA that served as material.

The gene calls are TRBV6-5 and TRBJ1-2; 7 nucleotides match TRBD1. This TCR was sampled from a woman aged 30 to 39 with acute COVID-19. Sequenced input: PBMCs or T cells enriched from blood (not recorded which). The CDR3 DNA sequence: TGTGCCAGCAGTTACGACCCCGCGGGGACAGTTCGCGGCTACACCTTC. Amino acid sequence: CASSYDPAGTVRGYTF.